The 18 T cell receptor beta chains in this list originate from one sample, sequenced in a study of T cells in Graves' hyperthyroidism and ophthalmopathy. RNA transcripts served as the template for amplifying TCR beta CDR3 regions. A set of HTBI primers served as the primers for a first-round RT-PCR of the TCR CDR3. Using its own MiXCR run on the multiplex PCR reads, TCRdb lists one record per CDR3 protein. The sample lists some 460,000 distinct CDR3 sequences, approximately 15% seen once, with 13% to 15% in the top ten. The sample was blood. The receptors come from a woman younger than 35 with Graves' hyperthyroidism.

At least ten counts were recorded for this clonotype. The gene calls are TRBV9 and TRBJ2-1; 9 bases fit TRBD2. The CDR3 covers 15 residues. V trimming: 0 bases; J trimming: 9 bases; junction bases outside the gene matches: 7. The germline V gene encodes CDR1 SGDLS and CDR2 YYNGEE. CDR3 DNA: TGTGCCAGCAGCGTAGGGCTAGCGGGATTGGGTGAGCAGTTCTTC. This codes for CASSVGLAGLGEQFF.

This clonotype was counted at least ten times. The V gene is TRBV20-1, the J gene TRBJ2-7; 7 nucleotides agree with TRBD2. This CDR3 is 13 amino acids long. The V gene end was trimmed by 6 bases and the J gene end by 2 bases; junction bases not matched to a gene: 7. Germline V gene data show CDR1 as DFQATT and CDR2 as SNEGSKA (reference sequence). CDR3 region: CSAGVGRAYEQYF. CDR3 coding DNA: TGCAGTGCGGGGGTGGGGAGGGCCTACGAGCAGTACTTC.

Ten or more counts support this clonotype. The V call is TRBV20-1, the J call TRBJ1-2; 9 bases fit TRBD1. V dropped 5 bases and J dropped 8; count of bases not matched to a gene: 6. The germline gives CDR1 DFQATT, CDR2 SNEGSKA (reference sequence). This CDR3 has 12 amino acids. The DNA of the CDR3 is TGCAGTGCTGAACAGGGGGCAGGGGGCTACACCTTC. Protein: CSAEQGAGGYTF.

This clonotype was observed a handful of times. The chain has TRBV15 and TRBJ1-3; no definite D call. The CDR3 sequence is 14 residues long. Germline V gene data show CDR1 as LNHNV and CDR2 as YYDKDF (reference sequence). With 0 bases removed from V and 4 bases from J, the gap between germline ends came to 7 bases. This chain's CDR3 is CATSRDPAGNTIYF. The CDR3 DNA is TGTGCCACCAGCAGAGACCCCGCCGGAAACACCATATATTTT.

The V and J genes are TRBV28 and TRBJ1-2; the D is unclear. The CDR3 has 13 amino acids. Germline V gene data show CDR1 as MDHEN and CDR2 as SYDVKM. Trimming removed 7 bases from V and 6 bases from J, with 15 bases in between. CDR3 sequence: CASTSPKVHGYTF. As DNA, the CDR3 is TGTGCCAGCACCTCTCCTAAGGTACATGGCTACACCTTC.

This clonotype showed up many times. CDR3 nucleotides: TGTGCCAGCAGCCGACGGGGATCCAACGAGCAGTACTTC. This sequence encodes CASSRRGSNEQYF. The chain couples TRBV3-1 to TRBJ2-7, with D possibly being TRBD2 (5 bases). Looked up from germline, CDR1 is LGHDT and CDR2 is YNNKEL (reference sequence). V was clipped by 4 bases and J by 5 bases, with 12 bases between them. The CDR3 is made up of 13 amino acids.

This clonotype was recorded a few times. The CDR3 here is CASSLRQGLNEQYF. The CDR3 DNA reads as TGTGCCAGCAGCTTACGACAGGGTTTGAACGAGCAGTACTTC. The chain combines TRBV7-9 with TRBJ2-7; 7 bases line up with TRBD1. This CDR3 region has 14 residues. Germline V gene lookup returns CDR1 SEHNR and CDR2 FQNEAQ (reference sequence). V gave up 2 bases and J gave up 5 bases; unmatched junction bases: 6. Looking up the rest from reference TRBV7-9 and TRBJ2-7 gives the full variable domain: DTGVSQNPRHKITKRGQNVTFRCDPISEHNRLYWYRQTLGQGPEFLTYFQNEAQLEKSRLLSDRFSAERPKGSFSTLEIQRTEQGDSAMYLCASSLRQGLNEQYFGPGTRLTVT.

This clonotype turned up a few times. The chain recombines TRBV12-3 or TRBV12-4 with TRBJ2-1; D ambiguous. The CDR3 totals 14 residues. The germline V and J ends were trimmed by 0 bases and 2 bases, with 5 bases remaining between them. The CDR3 reads CASSLANPYNEQFF. CDR3 nucleotide sequence: TGTGCCAGCAGTTTAGCGAATCCCTACAATGAGCAGTTCTTC.

The J gene is TRBJ2-3, the V gene TRBV5-4; TRBD2 aligns across 10 bases. The germline gives CDR1 SGHNT, CDR2 YYREEE (reference sequence). The V segment lost 3 bases and the J segment 4 bases; nucleotides outside the gene matches: 5. This CDR3 is 15 amino acids long. The CDR3 loop is CASSWSGRGADTQYF. For the CDR3, the DNA is TGTGCCAGCAGCTGGAGCGGGAGGGGGGCAGATACGCAGTATTTT.

The rearrangement uses TRBV7-9 and TRBJ1-5; tentative D call: TRBD1 (6 bases). Germline V gene sequence: CDR1 SEHNR, CDR2 FQNEAQ (reference sequence). The CDR3 extends over 13 amino acids. Trimming stripped 5 bases from V and 5 bases from J, with 10 bases between. CDR3 DNA: TGTGCCAGCAGCAGCCGGACAGATCAGCCCCAGCATTTT. It encodes CASSSRTDQPQHF.

This clonotype was found a few times. This chain connects TRBV6-1 to TRBJ1-6; TRBD1 might be the D (5 bases). The CDR3 contains 16 residues. Germline CDR1 is MNHNS and CDR2 is SASEGT. V shed 5 bases and J shed 5 bases, with 16 bases lying between them. This CDR3 is CASSYAQGVHNSPLHF. Here the CDR3 DNA reads TGTGCCAGCAGTTACGCGCAGGGCGTCCATAATTCACCCCTCCACTTT.

There are a few counts of this clonotype. The CDR3 DNA is TGTGCCAGCAGTGGGGGGACAGCTAGCACAGATACGCAGTATTTT. Translated: CASSGGTASTDTQYF. V and J are TRBV6-1 and TRBJ2-3, with 7 bases matching TRBD1. V was pared by 4 bases and J by 0 bases, with 4 bases of the junction left unmatched. The CDR3 sequence is 15 residues long. Germline values: CDR1 MNHNS, CDR2 SASEGT.

The V and J genes are TRBV5-5 and TRBJ2-1, with 12 positions matching TRBD2. The CDR3 is 17 amino acids. The ends lost 2 bases at V and 3 bases at J; junction bases unmatched: 6. The germline CDR1 and CDR2 sequences are SGHKS and YYEKEE (reference sequence). CDR3 nucleotide sequence: TGTGCCAGCAGCTTAGGTGCTAGCGGGGGGGTCTACAATGAGCAGTTCTTC. This codes for CASSLGASGGVYNEQFF.

This clonotype was detected once. For the CDR3, the DNA is TGTGCCAGCTCACTAAATCCGGGACAGGGGGCGAGCGAGCAGTACTTC. Translated, it gives CASSLNPGQGASEQYF. The rearrangement uses TRBV18 and TRBJ2-7; 12 bases fit TRBD1. Germline CDR1 reads KGHSH; CDR2 reads LQKENI. Germline trimming cut 4 bases from V and 6 bases from J; bases unmatched to any gene: 10. The CDR3 spans 16 residues.

This clonotype has ten or more counts. The chain links TRBV6-1 to TRBJ2-3; D may correspond to TRBD1 or TRBD2 (7 bases each). There are 17 residues in the CDR3. V was shortened by 0 bases and J by 2 bases, with 15 bases between the two germline ends. The germline CDR1 and CDR2 sequences are MNHNS and SASEGT. The CDR3 protein is CASSEAAGGALTDTQYF. CDR3 nucleotide sequence: TGTGCCAGCAGTGAAGCGGCAGGGGGGGCCCTCACAGATACGCAGTATTTT.

This clonotype was counted only a few times. V and J are TRBV7-9 and TRBJ1-2; perhaps TRBD1 as D (6 bases). CDR3 size: 13 residues. CDR1 is SEHNR and CDR2 is FQNEAQ in the germline V gene (reference sequence). Trimming stripped 6 bases from V and 8 bases from J, with 16 bases between. This CDR3 is CASRATGQGGYTF. The CDR3 bases are TGTGCCAGCAGGGCGACAGGTCAGGGAGGCTACACCTTC.

This clonotype was observed a handful of times. The final CDR3 position lacks the conserved phenylalanine or tryptophan, pointing to a likely read error. The chain has TRBV4-3 and TRBJ1-2; 10 bases are a match to TRBD1. Per germline, CDR1 LGHNA and CDR2 YSLEER. There are 16 residues in the CDR3. Unmatched junction bases numbered 12, after V lost 3 bases and J lost 8 bases. The CDR3 sequence is CASSQTTRTGGWGYTL. For the CDR3, the DNA is TGCGCCAGCAGCCAGACCACGCGGACAGGGGGTTGGGGCTACACCCTC.

The V call is TRBV6-2 or TRBV6-3, the J call TRBJ2-7; a possible D gene is TRBD1 (5 bases). Germline CDR1 is MNHEY and CDR2 is SVGEGT. V lost 0 bases, J lost 2 bases, and 11 bases lay in between. The CDR3 loop spans 15 amino acids. The CDR3 is CASSYSQGSTYEQYF. CDR3 DNA sequence: TGTGCCAGCAGTTACTCCCAGGGCTCTACCTACGAGCAGTACTTC.